This T cell receptor (beta chain) is drawn from a study of sequential checkpoint blockade in melanoma. Study as a whole: Arm A got nivolumab then ipilimumab; arm B the reverse, 1:1. After both sequences, patients received maintenance nivolumab.

This sample's treatment: randomized to nivolumab then ipilimumab (arm A) or the reverse (arm B). Live CD3+CD8+ CD19− CD56− cells were sorted from PBMCs. Trimming left V 3 bases short and J 2 bases short, with 12 bases between. The CDR3 covers 15 residues. The V gene's germline CDR1 is MNHNY and CDR2 SVGAGI (reference sequence). Method: immunoSEQ multiplex PCR; TCRdb's copy keeps in-frame clones and lacks some. Of approximately 10,000 clones in the sample, nearly 80% were seen once. V gene TRBV6-6 combines with J gene TRBJ2-3; D possibly corresponds to TRBD2 (6 bases). The sequence derives from a human donor with melanoma. The source material was CD8+ T cells sorted from blood (inferred from file names), sampled from a patient given nivolumab and ipilimumab in sequence. CDR3 protein: CASSYRGTFTDTQYF. In DNA, the CDR3 is TGTGCCAGCAGTTATCGGGGGACCTTCACAGATACGCAGTATTTT.